The 23 T cell receptor beta chains below were found in one sample sequenced in a study of CD8+ T cells in alopecia areata. Following extraction, RNA underwent reverse transcription to cDNA, which served as the sequencing template. TCRdb's table, derived via immunoSEQ multiplex PCR, lists solely in-frame clones and lacks some. Among around 86,000 clones listed, 70% to 85% were seen once. Treatment specified: oral pan-JAK inhibitor, 5-10 mg twice daily. The sequences come from CD8+ T cells sorted from blood, collected around week 44, from a patient treated with tofacitinib. All receptors come from a human donor with alopecia areata.

The rearrangement joins TRBV27 to TRBJ2-7; no firm D call. Germline V lookup: CDR1 MNHEY, CDR2 SMNVEV (reference sequence). The CDR3 is 13 amino acids. The germline V and J ends were trimmed by 6 bases and 1 base, with 10 bases remaining between them. The CDR3 region is CASSYGVSYEQYF. The CDR3 nucleotides are TGTGCCAGCAGCTACGGAGTTTCCTACGAGCAGTACTTC.

On this clone: At the DNA level, this CDR3 is encoded by other sequences in the same sample as well. Here the CDR3 DNA reads TGTGCCAGTAGTATCTCAGGGAATCAGCCCCAGCATTTT. Residues: CASSISGNQPQHF. The chain employs TRBV19 and TRBJ1-5, with TRBD1 as a possible D gene (5 bases). Between the trimmed V and J ends, which lost 3 bases and 4 bases, there was a span of 7 bases. This CDR3 spans 13 amino acids. Per germline, CDR1 LNHDA and CDR2 SQIVND (reference sequence). Together with reference TRBV19 and TRBJ1-5, the CDR3 gives the full variable domain: DGGITQSPKYLFRKEGQNVTLSCEQNLNHDAMYWYRQDPGQGLRLIYYSQIVNDFQKGDIAEGYSVSREKKESFPLTVTSAQKNPTAFYLCASSISGNQPQHFGDGTRLSIL.

The gene calls are TRBV30 and TRBJ2-1; 8 positions agree with TRBD2. There are 14 residues in the CDR3. The V and J ends lost 4 bases and 0 bases, in that order; junction bases with no gene match: 2. From germline, CDR1 is GTSNPN and CDR2 SVGIG (reference sequence). The chain's CDR3 is CAWTSGSSYNEQFF. CDR3 DNA sequence: TGTGCCTGGACCAGCGGGAGCTCCTACAATGAGCAGTTCTTC.

This chain uses TRBV4-3 with TRBJ2-1; D perhaps matches TRBD1 (6 bases). The CDR3 totals 12 residues. Germline loops: CDR1 LGHNA, CDR2 YSLEER. V was trimmed by 0 bases and J by 13 bases, leaving 10 bases between them. DNA of the CDR3: TGCGCCAGCAGCCAAGACAGGGGAGACCAGTTCTTC. Its protein product is CASSQDRGDQFF.

V usage is TRBV6-1 and J usage is TRBJ2-7; TRBD1 might be the D (7 bases). The V end was cut by 5 bases, the J end by 0 bases, with 14 bases between. This CDR3 is built from 15 residues. Looked up from germline, CDR1 is MNHNS and CDR2 is SASEGT. The CDR3 sequence is CASSPWQGGSYEQYF. The DNA of the CDR3 is TGTGCCAGCAGTCCGTGGCAGGGGGGCTCCTACGAGCAGTACTTC.

V usage is TRBV4-3 and J usage is TRBJ1-1; TRBD1 matches at 7 bases. There are 16 residues in the CDR3. Germline V gene sequence: CDR1 LGHNA, CDR2 YSLEER. The ends lost 0 bases at V and 0 bases at J; junction bases unmatched: 4. The CDR3 coding sequence is TGCGCCAGCAGCCAAGATACCGGGACAGTGAACACTGAAGCTTTCTTT. Its protein product is CASSQDTGTVNTEAFF.

This chain joins TRBV6-5 and TRBJ2-3, with D perhaps being TRBD1 or TRBD2 (5 bases each). There are 14 residues in the CDR3. Per germline, CDR1 MNHEY and CDR2 SVGAGI. With 7 bases removed from V and 1 base from J, the gap between germline ends came to 12 bases. CDR3 residues: CASNPGPGTDTQYF. In nucleotides, the CDR3 is TGTGCCAGCAACCCGGGACCCGGCACAGATACGCAGTATTTT.

The chain has TRBV13 and TRBJ1-2; 9 positions match TRBD1. Losses at the gene ends were 4 bases for V and 6 bases for J; bases not matched to a gene: 6. Germline assignment: CDR1 PRHDT and CDR2 FYEKMQ (reference sequence). The length of the CDR3 is 14 residues. The CDR3: CASSSGTGRDGYTF. The CDR3 DNA reads TGTGCCAGCAGCTCTGGGACAGGGAGGGATGGCTACACCTTC.

The V and J genes are TRBV5-1 and TRBJ2-7; D not resolved. Trimming took 0 bases from V and 1 from J, leaving 11 bases between them. Germline V gives CDR1 SGHRS, CDR2 YFSETQ. This CDR3 spans 15 amino acids. The CDR3 nucleotides read TGCGCCAGCAGCTTGGAGGTGGGTTGGTCCTACGAGCAGTACTTC. Residues: CASSLEVGWSYEQYF.

The chain employs TRBV30 and TRBJ1-5; possible D gene TRBD1, 6 bases. Germline CDR1 is GTSNPN and CDR2 is SVGIG (reference sequence). CDR3 length equals 16 residues. V was clipped by 4 bases and J by 5 bases, with 21 bases between them. The CDR3: CAWTKGGGARDQPQHF. The CDR3 nucleotides read TGTGCCTGGACTAAAGGGGGGGGAGCCAGGGATCAGCCCCAGCATTTT. Full variable domain (rest looked up from reference TRBV30 and TRBJ1-5): SQTIHQWPATLVQPVGSPLSLECTVEGTSNPNLYWYRQAAGRGLQLLFYSVGIGQISSEVPQNLSASRPQDRQFILSSKKLLLSDSGFYLCAWTKGGGARDQPQHFGDGTRLSIL.

The gene calls are TRBV27 and TRBJ2-1; D perhaps matches TRBD2 (6 bases). Germline values: CDR1 MNHEY, CDR2 SMNVEV (reference sequence). V gave up 2 bases and J gave up 0 bases, with 11 bases separating them. The CDR3 is 16 amino acids. The CDR3 coding sequence is TGTGCCAGCAGTTTAGACGGGGAGGTCTCCTACAATGAGCAGTTCTTC. Its protein is CASSLDGEVSYNEQFF.

This CDR3 is CASSPSRGFPGELFF. The CDR3 bases are TGCGCCAGCAGCCCTTCTCGGGGCTTCCCAGGGGAGCTGTTTTTT. The chain has TRBV4-3 and TRBJ2-2; either TRBD1 or TRBD2 may supply D (5 bases each). V was pared by 4 bases and J by 8 bases, with 17 bases between. Germline CDR1 reads LGHNA; CDR2 reads YSLEER. CDR3 size: 15 residues.

The chain joins TRBV7-2 to TRBJ1-5; maybe TRBD1 (6 bases). V was clipped by 1 base and J by 7 bases, with 11 bases between them. The CDR3 sequence is 14 residues long. Germline values: CDR1 SGHTA, CDR2 FQGNSA. The CDR3 spells CASSLVRGGQPQHF. The CDR3 DNA reads TGTGCCAGCAGCTTAGTTAGAGGGGGGCAGCCCCAGCATTTT.

This chain joins TRBV30 and TRBJ2-6; D may be TRBD1 or TRBD2 (7 bases each). V lost 4 bases to trimming and J lost 1 base, with 20 bases between them. The CDR3 is 18 amino acids. Germline CDR1 reads GTSNPN; CDR2 reads SVGIG (reference sequence). The CDR3: CAWKGRDSRYSGANVLTF. CDR3 nucleotide sequence: TGTGCCTGGAAGGGGAGGGACAGCCGTTATTCTGGGGCCAACGTCCTGACTTTC.

The chain employs TRBV15 and TRBJ2-3; D gene unclear. Germline V CDR1 and CDR2: LNHNV, YYDKDF (reference sequence). The length of the CDR3 is 14 residues. V was shortened by 3 bases and J by 3 bases, with 10 bases between the two germline ends. The CDR3 region has the DNA TGTGCCACCAGCAGGGCAGAGGAAACAGATACGCAGTATTTT. Translating it yields CATSRAEETDTQYF.

A few counts support this clone. The V and J genes are TRBV2 and TRBJ2-7; a weak D match, TRBD1 (6 bases). The CDR3 runs 12 residues. Germline-derived CDR1 and CDR2 are SNHLY and FYNNEI. V lost 8 bases and J 6 bases, leaving 14 bases between the germline ends. DNA for the CDR3: TGTGCCAGCGGGAAAGACAGGATCGAGCAGTACTTC. This sequence encodes CASGKDRIEQYF.

J is TRBJ1-2 and V is TRBV23-1; D remains unclear. TRBV23-1 is labeled an ORF, and its function is uncertain. The CDR3 length is 16 residues. Deletions cut 4 bases from V and 0 bases from J, with 15 bases between. This CDR3 is CASSLRASQANYGYTF. The CDR3 DNA reads as TGCGCCAGCAGTCTAAGGGCGTCCCAAGCTAACTATGGCTACACCTTC.

This clone is a singleton in its sample. The genes are TRBV6-5 and TRBJ2-7; 8 bases agree with TRBD1. CDR1 and CDR2 from the germline V gene are MNHEY and SVGAGI. V was clipped by 4 bases and J by 3 bases; unmatched bases: 2. This CDR3 has 13 residues. CDR3: CASSLGQGYEQYF. As DNA, the CDR3 is TGTGCCAGCAGTTTAGGACAGGGCTACGAGCAGTACTTC.

The chain recombines TRBV9 with TRBJ1-2; no clear D gene. CDR1 is SGDLS and CDR2 is YYNGEE in the germline V gene. Trimming removed 4 bases at V and 8 bases at J, with 9 bases between. The length of the CDR3 is 11 residues. The CDR3 region is CASSHGQGYTF. The CDR3, as DNA: TGTGCCAGCAGCCACGGTCAAGGCTACACCTTC.

The chain uses TRBV28 and TRBJ2-5; possibly TRBD2 for D (6 bases). The CDR3 has 13 residues. Trimming shortened V by 5 bases and J by 7 bases, and 14 bases separated the two germline ends. Germline lookup yields CDR1 MDHEN and CDR2 SYDVKM. CDR3 nucleotide sequence: TGTGCCAGCAGTCCCGTCGTGGGAGGGACCCAGTACTTC. This codes for CASSPVVGGTQYF.

The chain has TRBV30 and TRBJ1-1; a weak D match, TRBD1 (5 bases). V lost 4 bases and J lost 4, with 10 bases in between. The germline V gene encodes CDR1 GTSNPN and CDR2 SVGIG (reference sequence). CDR3 length: 12 amino acids. CDR3 nucleotide sequence: TGTGCCTGGAACCCCCAGGGCACTGAAGCTTTCTTT. This translates into CAWNPQGTEAFF.

V is TRBV4-3 and J is TRBJ1-1, with 8 nucleotides matching TRBD1. Germline V gene lookup returns CDR1 LGHNA and CDR2 YSLEER. With 4 bases clipped from V and 5 bases from J, the junction kept 12 bases outside the gene matches. The length of the CDR3 is 16 residues. CDR3 DNA sequence: TGCGCCAGCAGCCCCTCGCCAGGGGGCAGTTTGACTGAAGCTTTCTTT. It encodes CASSPSPGGSLTEAFF.

This clone occurred once. This chain connects TRBV6-1 to TRBJ2-7; 11 nucleotides agree with TRBD1. The J segment lost 4 bases and the V segment lost 2 bases, leaving 4 bases of the junction unmatched. The CDR3 runs 15 residues. Germline values: CDR1 MNHNS, CDR2 SASEGT. CDR3 bases: TGTGCCAGCAGTGAACTCGGGACAGGGGGTTACGAGCAGTACTTC. This sequence encodes CASSELGTGGYEQYF.